This T cell receptor beta chain comes out of a study of T cell repertoires in cytomegalovirus infection. Study-level information: CMV infection plus the matching HLA type was flagged by public TCR beta signatures.

TCRdb fed the reads into MiXCR, producing one record per CDR3 protein. This table has more than 350,000 distinct CDR3 sequences, around 32% appearing once. There are a few counts of this clonotype. Its specificity is unknown. The CDR3 has 15 amino acids. Germline V CDR1 and CDR2: LGHNA, YNFKEQ. V lost 3 bases and J 2 bases, leaving 12 bases between the germline ends. The study, taken as a whole, reports: Using cumulative public TCR beta family frequency, the authors identified those who carried CMV together with the relevant HLA. Clonotype analysis showed dominance of the ex vivo response by HLA-C-restricted CMV-specific TCR beta clonotypes.

Sequenced input: PBMCs. The TCR comes from a human donor in good health (CMV status not recorded). Some clones in this sample may be carry-over from other donors' samples. The chain is built from TRBV4-2 and TRBJ2-3; D gene unclear. The CDR3 spells CASSHELPSTDTQYF. The CDR3 DNA reads as TGTGCCAGCAGCCATGAGCTTCCGTCCACAGATACGCAGTATTTT.